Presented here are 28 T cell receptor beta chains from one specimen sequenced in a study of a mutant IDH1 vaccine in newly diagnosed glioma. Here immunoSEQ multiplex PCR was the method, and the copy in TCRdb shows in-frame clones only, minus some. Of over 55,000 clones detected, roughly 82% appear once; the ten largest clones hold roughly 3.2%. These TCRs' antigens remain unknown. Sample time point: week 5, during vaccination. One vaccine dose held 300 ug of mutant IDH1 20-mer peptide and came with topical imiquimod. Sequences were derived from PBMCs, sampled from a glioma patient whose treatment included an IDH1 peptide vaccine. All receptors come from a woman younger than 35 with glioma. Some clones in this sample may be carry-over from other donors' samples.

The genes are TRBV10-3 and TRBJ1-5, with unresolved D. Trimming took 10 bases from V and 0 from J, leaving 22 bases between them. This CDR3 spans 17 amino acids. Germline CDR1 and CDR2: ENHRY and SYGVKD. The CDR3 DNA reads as TGTGCCACCCCGGGATCAGATGTCGGGTATAGCAATCAGCCCCAGCATTTT. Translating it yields CATPGSDVGYSNQPQHF.

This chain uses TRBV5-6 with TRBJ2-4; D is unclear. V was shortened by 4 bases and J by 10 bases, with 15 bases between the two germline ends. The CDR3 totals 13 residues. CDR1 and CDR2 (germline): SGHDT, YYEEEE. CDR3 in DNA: TGTGCCAGCAGCGGTCCTCCGTTTTCTATTCAGTACTTC. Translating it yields CASSGPPFSIQYF.

CDR3 DNA sequence: TGCAGCGTTCCCAACAGGGTGAACACTGAAGCTTTCTTT. This gives the protein CSVPNRVNTEAFF. The genes are TRBV29-1 and TRBJ1-1, with D tentatively TRBD1 (6 bases). The length of the CDR3 is 13 residues. Trimming stripped 5 bases from V and 0 bases from J, with 10 bases between. Per the germline V gene, CDR1 is SQVTM and CDR2 is ANQGSEA.

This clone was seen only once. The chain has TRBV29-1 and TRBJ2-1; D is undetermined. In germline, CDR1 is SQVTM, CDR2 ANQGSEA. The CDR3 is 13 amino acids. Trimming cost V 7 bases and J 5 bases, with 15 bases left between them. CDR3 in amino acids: CSGAGPNNNEQFF. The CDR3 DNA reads TGCAGCGGGGCCGGACCGAATAACAATGAGCAGTTCTTC.

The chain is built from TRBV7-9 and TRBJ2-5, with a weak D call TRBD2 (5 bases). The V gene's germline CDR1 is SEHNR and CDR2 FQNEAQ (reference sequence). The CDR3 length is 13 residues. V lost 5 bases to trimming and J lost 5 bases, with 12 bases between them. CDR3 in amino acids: CASSGGSGETQYF. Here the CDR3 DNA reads TGTGCCAGCAGCGGAGGATCCGGGGAGACCCAGTACTTC.

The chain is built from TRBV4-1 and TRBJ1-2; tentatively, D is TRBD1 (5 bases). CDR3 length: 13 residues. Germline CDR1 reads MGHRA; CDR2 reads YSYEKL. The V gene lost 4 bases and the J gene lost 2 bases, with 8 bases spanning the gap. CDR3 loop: CASSLGGNYGYTF. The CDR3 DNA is TGCGCCAGCAGCCTTGGGGGGAACTATGGCTACACCTTC.

CDR3 DNA: TGTGCCTGGAGCTGGTGGGGGTCGACTGGGGCCAACGTCCTGACTTTC. It specifies CAWSWWGSTGANVLTF. This sequence joins TRBV30 and TRBJ2-6, with D perhaps TRBD1 or TRBD2 (5 bases each). Between the trimmed V and J ends, which lost 3 bases and 2 bases, there was a span of 14 bases. CDR3 length: 16 residues. Germline assignment: CDR1 GTSNPN and CDR2 SVGIG (reference sequence). The full variable domain, completed using reference TRBV30 and TRBJ2-6, is SQTIHQWPATLVQPVGSPLSLECTVEGTSNPNLYWYRQAAGRGLQLLFYSVGIGQISSEVPQNLSASRPQDRQFILSSKKLLLSDSGFYLCAWSWWGSTGANVLTFGAGSRLTVL.

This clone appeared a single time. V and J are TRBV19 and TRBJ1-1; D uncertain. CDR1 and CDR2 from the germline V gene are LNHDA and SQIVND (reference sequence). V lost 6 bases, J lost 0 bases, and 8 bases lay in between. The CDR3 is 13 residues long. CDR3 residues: CASSPIVNTEAFF. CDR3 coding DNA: TGTGCCAGTAGCCCAATTGTGAACACTGAAGCTTTCTTT.

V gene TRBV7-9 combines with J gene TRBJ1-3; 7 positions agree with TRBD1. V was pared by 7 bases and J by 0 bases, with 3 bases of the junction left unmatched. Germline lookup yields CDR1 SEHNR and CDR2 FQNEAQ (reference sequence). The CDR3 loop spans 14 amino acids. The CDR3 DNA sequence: TGTGCCAGCACCGGGACAGTCTCTGGAAACACCATATATTTT. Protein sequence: CASTGTVSGNTIYF.

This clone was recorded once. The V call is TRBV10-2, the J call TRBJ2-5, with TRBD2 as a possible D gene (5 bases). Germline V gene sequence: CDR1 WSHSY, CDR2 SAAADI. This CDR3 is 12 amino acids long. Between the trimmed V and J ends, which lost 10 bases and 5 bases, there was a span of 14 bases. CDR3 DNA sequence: TGCGCCACCGGGCCTCGAGGGGAGACCCAGTACTTC. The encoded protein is CATGPRGETQYF.

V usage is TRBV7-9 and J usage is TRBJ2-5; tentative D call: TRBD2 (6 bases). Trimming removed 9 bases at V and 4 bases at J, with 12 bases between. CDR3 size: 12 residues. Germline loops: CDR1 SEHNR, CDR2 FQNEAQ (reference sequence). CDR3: CASLLAGETQYF. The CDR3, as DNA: TGTGCCAGTTTACTAGCCGGAGAGACCCAGTACTTC.

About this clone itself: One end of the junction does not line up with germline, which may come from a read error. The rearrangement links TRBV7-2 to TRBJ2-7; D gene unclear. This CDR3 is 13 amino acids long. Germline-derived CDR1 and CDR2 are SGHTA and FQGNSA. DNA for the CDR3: TGTGCCAGCAGCTTCACTGCCGGGTTAAGTTTAATCTTC. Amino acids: CASSFTAGLSLIF.

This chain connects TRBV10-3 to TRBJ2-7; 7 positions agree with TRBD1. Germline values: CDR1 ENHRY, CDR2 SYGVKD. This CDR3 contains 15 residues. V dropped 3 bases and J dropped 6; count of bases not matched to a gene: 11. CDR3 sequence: CAISDNRGPPGEQYF. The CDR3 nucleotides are TGTGCCATCAGTGATAACAGGGGACCTCCTGGCGAGCAGTACTTC.

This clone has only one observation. The CDR3 region has the DNA TGCAGTCTCCGGGGAGGGGATGGCTACACCTTC. Translation gives CSLRGGDGYTF. V gene TRBV20-1 combines with J gene TRBJ1-2, with D tentatively TRBD1 (5 bases). CDR3 length: 11 amino acids. Germline assignment: CDR1 DFQATT and CDR2 SNEGSKA (reference sequence). Trimming removed 8 bases at V and 6 bases at J, with 13 bases between.

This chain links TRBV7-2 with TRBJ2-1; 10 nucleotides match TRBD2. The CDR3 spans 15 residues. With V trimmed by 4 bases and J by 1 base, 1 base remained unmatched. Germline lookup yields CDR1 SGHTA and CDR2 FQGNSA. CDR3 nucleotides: TGTGCCAGCAGCTCGACTAGCGGGTCCTACAATGAGCAGTTCTTC. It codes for CASSSTSGSYNEQFF.

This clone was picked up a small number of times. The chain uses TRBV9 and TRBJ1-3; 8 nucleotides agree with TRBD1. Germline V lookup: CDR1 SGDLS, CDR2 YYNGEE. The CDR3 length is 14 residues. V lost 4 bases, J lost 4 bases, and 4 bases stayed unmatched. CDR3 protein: CASSLRTGGNTIYF. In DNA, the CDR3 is TGTGCCAGCAGCTTACGGACAGGGGGAAACACCATATATTTT.

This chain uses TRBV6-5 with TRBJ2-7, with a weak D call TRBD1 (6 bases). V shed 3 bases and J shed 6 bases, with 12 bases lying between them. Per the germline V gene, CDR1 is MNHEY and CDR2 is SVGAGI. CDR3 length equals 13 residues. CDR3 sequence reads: CASSYDRGGEQYF. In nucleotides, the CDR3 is TGTGCCAGCAGTTATGACCGAGGGGGCGAGCAGTACTTC.

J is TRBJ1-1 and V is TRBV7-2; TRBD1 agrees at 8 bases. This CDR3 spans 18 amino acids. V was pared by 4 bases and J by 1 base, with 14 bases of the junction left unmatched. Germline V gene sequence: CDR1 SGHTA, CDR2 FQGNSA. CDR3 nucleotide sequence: TGTGCCAGCAGCTCCACCCGGACAGGGTTTGGATGGAACACTGAAGCTTTCTTT. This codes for CASSSTRTGFGWNTEAFF.

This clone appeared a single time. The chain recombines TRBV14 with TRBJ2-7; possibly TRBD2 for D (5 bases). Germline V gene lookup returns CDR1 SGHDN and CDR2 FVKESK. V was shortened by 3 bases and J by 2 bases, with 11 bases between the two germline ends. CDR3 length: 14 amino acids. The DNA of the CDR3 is TGTGCCAGCAGCCACTGGGAGAGAGCCTACGAGCAGTACTTC. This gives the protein CASSHWERAYEQYF.

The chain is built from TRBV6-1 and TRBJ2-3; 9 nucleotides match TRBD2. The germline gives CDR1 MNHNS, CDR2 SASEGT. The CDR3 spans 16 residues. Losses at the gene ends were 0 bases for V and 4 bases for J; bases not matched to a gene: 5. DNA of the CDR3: TGTGCCAGCAGTGAAGCCCATGGCGGGGGGGCAGATACGCAGTATTTT. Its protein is CASSEAHGGGADTQYF.

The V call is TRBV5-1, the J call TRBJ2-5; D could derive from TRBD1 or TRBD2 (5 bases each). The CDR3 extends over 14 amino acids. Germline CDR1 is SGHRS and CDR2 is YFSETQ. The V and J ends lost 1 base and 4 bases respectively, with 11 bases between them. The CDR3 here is CASSLIGAGETQYF. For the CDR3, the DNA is TGCGCCAGCAGCTTGATCGGGGCGGGAGAGACCCAGTACTTC.

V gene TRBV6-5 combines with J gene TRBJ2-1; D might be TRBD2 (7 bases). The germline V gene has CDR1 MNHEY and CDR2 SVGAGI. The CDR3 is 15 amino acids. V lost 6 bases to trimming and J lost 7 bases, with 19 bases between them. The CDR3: CASRVDGGPTNEQFF. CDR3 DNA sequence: TGTGCCAGCAGGGTAGACGGGGGGCCTACAAATGAGCAGTTCTTC.

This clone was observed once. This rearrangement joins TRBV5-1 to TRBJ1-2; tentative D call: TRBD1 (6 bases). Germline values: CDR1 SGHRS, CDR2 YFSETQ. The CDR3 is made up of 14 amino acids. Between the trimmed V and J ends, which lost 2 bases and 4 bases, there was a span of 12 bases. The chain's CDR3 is CASSFQGLPYGYTF. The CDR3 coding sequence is TGCGCCAGCAGCTTCCAGGGGCTGCCCTATGGCTACACCTTC.

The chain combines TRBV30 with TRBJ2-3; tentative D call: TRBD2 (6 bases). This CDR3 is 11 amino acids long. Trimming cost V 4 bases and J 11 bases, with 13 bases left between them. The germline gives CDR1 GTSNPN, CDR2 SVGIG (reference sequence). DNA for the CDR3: TGTGCCTGGACCCCGGGAGCTAAGCAGTATTTT. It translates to CAWTPGAKQYF.

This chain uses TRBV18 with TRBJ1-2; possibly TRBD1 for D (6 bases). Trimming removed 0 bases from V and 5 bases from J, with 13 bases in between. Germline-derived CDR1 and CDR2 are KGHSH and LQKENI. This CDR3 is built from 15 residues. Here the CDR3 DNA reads TGTGCCAGCTCACCACCGTGGGGGCCGGCATATGGCTACACCTTC. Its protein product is CASSPPWGPAYGYTF.

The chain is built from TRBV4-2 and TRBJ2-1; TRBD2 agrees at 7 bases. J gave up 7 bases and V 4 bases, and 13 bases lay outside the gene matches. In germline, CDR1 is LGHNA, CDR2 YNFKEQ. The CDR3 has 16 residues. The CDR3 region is CASSRAESGERNEQFF. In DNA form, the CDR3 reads TGTGCCAGCAGCCGAGCGGAGAGCGGGGAGCGGAATGAGCAGTTCTTC.

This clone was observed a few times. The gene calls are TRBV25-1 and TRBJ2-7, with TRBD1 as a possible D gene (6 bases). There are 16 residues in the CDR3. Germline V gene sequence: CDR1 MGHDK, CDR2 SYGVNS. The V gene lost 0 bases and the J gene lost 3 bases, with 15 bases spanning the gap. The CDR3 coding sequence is TGTGCCAGCAGTGAATATAGTGCCCAGGGGTACTACGAGCAGTACTTC. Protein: CASSEYSAQGYYEQYF.

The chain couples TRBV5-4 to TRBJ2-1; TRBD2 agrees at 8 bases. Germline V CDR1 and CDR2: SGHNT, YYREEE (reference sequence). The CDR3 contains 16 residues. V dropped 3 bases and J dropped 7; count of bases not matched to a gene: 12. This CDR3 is CASSSPGTSSKNEQFF. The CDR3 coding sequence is TGTGCCAGCAGCTCTCCCGGGACTAGTAGTAAGAATGAGCAGTTCTTC.